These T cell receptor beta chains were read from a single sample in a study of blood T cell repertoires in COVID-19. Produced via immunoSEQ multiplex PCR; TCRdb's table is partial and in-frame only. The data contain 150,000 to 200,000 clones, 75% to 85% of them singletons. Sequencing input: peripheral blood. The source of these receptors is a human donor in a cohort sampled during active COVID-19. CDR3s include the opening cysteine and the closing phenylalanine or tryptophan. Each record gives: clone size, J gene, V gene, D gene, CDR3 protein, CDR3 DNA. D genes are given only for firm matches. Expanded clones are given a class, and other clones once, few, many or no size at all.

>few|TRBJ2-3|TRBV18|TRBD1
CASSRDRGRSDTQYF
TGTGCCAGCTCCCGGGACAGGGGGCGATCCGATACGCAGTATTTT
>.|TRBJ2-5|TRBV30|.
CAWSVLAGAQETQYF
TGTGCCTGGAGTGTACTGGCGGGGGCCCAAGAGACCCAGTACTTC
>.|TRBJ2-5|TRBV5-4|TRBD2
CASSLAGLAGGSGETQYF
TGTGCCAGCAGCTTGGCAGGACTAGCGGGGGGGAGCGGAGAGACCCAGTACTTC
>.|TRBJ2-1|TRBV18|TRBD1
CASSRPGTGNHEQFF
TGTGCCAGCTCGCGTCCCGGGACAGGGAACCATGAGCAGTTCTTC
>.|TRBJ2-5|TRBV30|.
CAWRLQETQYF
TGTGCCTGGAGACTCCAAGAGACCCAGTACTTC
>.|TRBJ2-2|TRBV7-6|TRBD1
CATTQTSGTANTGELFF
TGTGCCACCACCCAAACTTCCGGGACAGCAAACACCGGGGAGCTGTTTTTT
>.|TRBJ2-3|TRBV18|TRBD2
CASSPLAGGPTDTQYF
TGTGCCAGCTCACCATTGGCGGGAGGGCCCACAGATACGCAGTATTTT
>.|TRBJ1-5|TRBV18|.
CASSLEKYPLGPQHF
TGTGCCAGCTCACTCGAAAAATACCCACTGGGCCCCCAGCATTTT
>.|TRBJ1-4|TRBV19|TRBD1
CARGTGARIEKLFF
TGTGCCAGGGGGACAGGGGCGCGGATTGAAAAACTGTTTTTT
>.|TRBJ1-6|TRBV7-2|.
CASSAIVGQGISPLHF
TGTGCCAGCAGCGCAATAGTGGGGCAGGGGATCTCACCCCTCCACTTT
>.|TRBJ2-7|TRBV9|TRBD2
CASSGESGAYEQYF
TGTGCCAGCAGCGGAGAAAGCGGGGCCTACGAGCAGTACTTC
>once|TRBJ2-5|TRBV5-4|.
CASANRFQETQYF
TGTGCCAGCGCCAACCGGTTTCAAGAGACCCAGTACTTC
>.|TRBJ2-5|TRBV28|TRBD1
CASSPGQGAETQYF
TGTGCCAGCAGTCCCGGACAGGGGGCCGAGACCCAGTACTTC
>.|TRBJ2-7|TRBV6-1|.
CASSALRAAPNYEQYF
TGTGCCAGCAGTGCCCTGCGCGCGGCCCCGAACTACGAGCAGTACTTC
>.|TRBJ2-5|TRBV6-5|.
CASSPGPAETQYF
TGTGCCAGCAGCCCCGGTCCTGCGGAGACCCAGTACTTC
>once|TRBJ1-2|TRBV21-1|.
CASSKGWGWSQGPQSYGYTF
TGTGCCAGCAGCAAAGGCTGGGGGTGGTCACAGGGGCCCCAATCCTATGGCTACACCTTC
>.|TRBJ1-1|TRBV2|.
CASQINGITTEAFF
TGTGCCAGTCAGATTAACGGGATCACCACTGAAGCTTTCTTT
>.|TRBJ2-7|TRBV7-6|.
CASSRNPVDEQYF
TGTGCCAGCAGCCGTAATCCGGTTGACGAGCAGTACTTC
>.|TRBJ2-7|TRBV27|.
CASSLRQDSYEQYF
TGTGCCAGCAGTTTACGCCAGGACTCTTACGAGCAGTACTTC
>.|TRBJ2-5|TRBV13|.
CASSSGGGGRETQYF
TGTGCCAGCAGTTCCGGCGGCGGGGGCCGGGAGACCCAGTACTTC
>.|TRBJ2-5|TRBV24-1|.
CATSDSDSSRTQYF
TGTGCCACCAGTGACTCGGACAGCAGCAGGACCCAGTACTTC
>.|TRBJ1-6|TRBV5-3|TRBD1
CARSIDRVVGNSPLHF
TGTGCCAGAAGCATCGACAGGGTAGTCGGTAATTCACCCCTCCACTTT
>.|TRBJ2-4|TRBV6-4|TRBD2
CASSPDSGGAGIQYF
TGTGCCAGCAGCCCAGATAGCGGGGGGGCCGGCATTCAGTACTTC
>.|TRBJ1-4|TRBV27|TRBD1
CASSTGTGGRGEKLFF
TGTGCCAGCAGTACCGGGACAGGGGGGCGAGGGGAAAAACTGTTTTTT
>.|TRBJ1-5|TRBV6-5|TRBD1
CASRGQAEGNQPQHF
TGTGCCAGCCGAGGACAGGCAGAGGGAAATCAGCCCCAGCATTTT
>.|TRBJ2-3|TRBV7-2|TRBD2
CASSLGTSGPSTDTQYF
TGTGCCAGCAGCTTAGGGACTAGCGGGCCTAGCACAGATACGCAGTATTTT
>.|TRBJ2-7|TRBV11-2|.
CASSLFSGTTYEQYF
TGTGCCAGCAGCTTATTCTCCGGGACAACCTACGAGCAGTACTTC
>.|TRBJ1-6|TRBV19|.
CASSITGVDNSPLHF
TGTGCCAGTAGTATAACAGGCGTCGATAATTCACCCCTCCACTTT
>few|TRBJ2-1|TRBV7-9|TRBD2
CASSLGRSGDEQFF
TGTGCCAGCAGCTTGGGCCGGAGCGGGGATGAGCAGTTCTTC
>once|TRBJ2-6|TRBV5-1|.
CASSDRSGANVLTF
TGCGCCAGCAGTGATCGGTCCGGGGCCAACGTCCTGACTTTC
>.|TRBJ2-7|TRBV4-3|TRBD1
CASSNRDRGNEQYF
TGCGCCAGCAGCAACCGGGACAGGGGCAACGAGCAGTACTTC
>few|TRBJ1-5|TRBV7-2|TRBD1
CASSAQGGSNQPQHF
TGTGCCAGCAGCGCACAGGGGGGCAGCAATCAGCCCCAGCATTTT
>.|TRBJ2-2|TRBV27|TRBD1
CASSPRTGRQDGELFF
TGTGCCAGCAGCCCCAGGACAGGGCGTCAAGACGGGGAGCTGTTTTTT
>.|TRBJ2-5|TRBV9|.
CASSSPFGGTQETQYF
TGTGCCAGCAGCTCCCCGTTTGGGGGGACCCAAGAGACCCAGTACTTC
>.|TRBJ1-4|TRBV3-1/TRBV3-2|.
CASSPRASNEKLFF
TGTGCCAGCAGCCCCAGGGCCTCTAATGAAAAACTGTTTTTT
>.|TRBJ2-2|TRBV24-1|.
CATSDPLALLTGELFF
TGTGCCACCAGTGATCCGCTAGCGCTGCTCACCGGGGAGCTGTTTTTT
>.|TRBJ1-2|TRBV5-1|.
CASSSRVAPTPPQWGYTF
TGCGCCAGCAGCTCCCGAGTGGCGCCGACTCCCCCCCAGTGGGGCTACACCTTC
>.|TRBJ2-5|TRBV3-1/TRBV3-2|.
CASSRGTQETQYF
TGTGCCAGCTCCCGCGGGACCCAAGAGACCCAGTACTTC
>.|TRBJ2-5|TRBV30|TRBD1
CAWSKDRVGAQYF
TGTGCCTGGAGTAAAGACAGGGTAGGGGCCCAGTACTTC
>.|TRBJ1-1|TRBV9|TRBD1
CASSVSGTGAPNTEAFF
TGTGCCAGCAGCGTATCGGGGACAGGGGCCCCAAACACTGAAGCTTTCTTT
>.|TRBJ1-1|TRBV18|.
CASSPQGSMNTEAFF
TGTGCCAGCTCACCTCAGGGATCCATGAACACTGAAGCTTTCTTT
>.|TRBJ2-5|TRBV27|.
CASSWVGGETQYF
TGTGCCAGCAGTTGGGTTGGGGGGGAGACCCAGTACTTC
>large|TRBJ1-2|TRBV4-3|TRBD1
CASSQVPGQESNGYTF
TGCGCCAGCAGCCAAGTCCCGGGACAGGAAAGTAATGGCTACACCTTC
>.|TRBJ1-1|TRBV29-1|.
CSVGAELNTEAFF
TGCAGCGTTGGGGCAGAACTGAACACTGAAGCTTTCTTT
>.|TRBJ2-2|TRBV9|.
CASSSQGRAVTGELFF
TGTGCCAGCAGCTCCCAGGGGAGGGCCGTCACCGGGGAGCTGTTTTTT
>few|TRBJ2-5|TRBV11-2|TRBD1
CASSPGQGQETQYF
TGTGCCAGCAGCCCGGGACAGGGCCAAGAGACCCAGTACTTC
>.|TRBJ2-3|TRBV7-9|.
CASSSDWSTDTQYF
TGTGCCAGCAGCTCCGACTGGAGCACAGATACGCAGTATTTT
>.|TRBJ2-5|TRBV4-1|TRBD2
CASSLLPRGEETQYF
TGCGCCAGCAGCCTTCTTCCACGGGGGGAAGAGACCCAGTACTTC
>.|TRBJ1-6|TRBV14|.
CASRLVSNSPLHF
TGTGCCAGCAGACTAGTCTCGAATTCACCCCTCCACTTT